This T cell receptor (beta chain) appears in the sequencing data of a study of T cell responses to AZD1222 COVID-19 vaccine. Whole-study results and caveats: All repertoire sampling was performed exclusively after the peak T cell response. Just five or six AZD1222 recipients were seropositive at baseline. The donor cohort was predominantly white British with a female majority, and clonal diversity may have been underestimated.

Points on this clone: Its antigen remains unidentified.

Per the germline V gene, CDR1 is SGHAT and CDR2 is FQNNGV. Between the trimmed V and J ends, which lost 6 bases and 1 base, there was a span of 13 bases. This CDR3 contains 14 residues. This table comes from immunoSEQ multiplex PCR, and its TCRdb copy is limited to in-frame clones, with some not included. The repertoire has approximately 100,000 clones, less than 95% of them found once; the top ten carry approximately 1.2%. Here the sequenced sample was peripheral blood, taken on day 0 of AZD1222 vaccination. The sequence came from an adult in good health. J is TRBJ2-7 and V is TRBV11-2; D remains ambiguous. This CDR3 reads CASRTEAFSYEQYF. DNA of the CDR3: TGTGCCAGCAGAACAGAGGCGTTTTCCTACGAGCAGTACTTC.